The rows below give T cell receptor beta chains drawn from one sample of a study of OX40 agonist ivuxolimab in advanced cancers. Assay used: immunoSEQ multiplex PCR; TCRdb lists only in-frame clones, some missing. The sample yields some 100,000 clones, about nine tenths seen once. Here the sequenced sample was CD4+ or CD8+ T cells sorted from blood, taken in a trial of the OX40 agonist ivuxolimab. The receptors derive from an adult with an advanced solid tumor such as melanoma, head and neck, liver or kidney cancer. CDR3s include the opening cysteine and the closing phenylalanine or tryptophan. The order of the fields is clone size, V gene, J gene, D gene, CDR3 protein, CDR3 DNA. The D gene is left open where the match is weak. The size of a clone is reported for some rows only, either as once, few or many, or as a class for expanded clones.

NA,TRBV19,TRBJ2-1,TRBD2,CASSQAGANYALSEQFF,TGTGCCAGTAGTCAAGCGGGAGCCAACTACGCCCTAAGTGAGCAGTTCTTC
NA,TRBV6-6,TRBJ1-5,TRBD1,CASTGQGRNQPQHF,TGTGCCAGCACAGGACAGGGGCGCAATCAGCCCCAGCATTTT
NA,TRBV10-2,TRBJ2-5,NA,CASSVGGEETQYF,TGCGCCAGCAGTGTGGGCGGTGAAGAGACCCAGTACTTC
NA,TRBV4-3,TRBJ2-6,NA,CASSQDGRVSGANVLTF,TGCGCCAGCAGCCAAGACGGGCGGGTCTCTGGGGCCAACGTCCTGACTTTC
NA,TRBV7-2,TRBJ1-3,TRBD1,CASSYRDRAGNTIYF,TGTGCCAGCAGTTACCGGGACAGGGCTGGAAACACCATATATTTT
NA,TRBV7-3,TRBJ2-1,TRBD2,CASSPTTSGNNEQFF,TGTGCCAGCAGCCCCACGACTAGCGGAAACAATGAGCAGTTCTTC
NA,TRBV20-1,TRBJ1-3,NA,CSARDDTIYF,TGCAGTGCTAGGGATGACACCATATATTTT
many,TRBV2,TRBJ2-7,NA,CASSGAYEQYF,TGTGCCAGCAGTGGGGCCTACGAGCAGTACTTC
NA,TRBV27,TRBJ2-3,TRBD2,CASRLAAATDTQYF,TGTGCCAGCAGACTAGCGGCGGCCACAGATACGCAGTATTTT
NA,TRBV7-9,TRBJ2-3,TRBD2,CASSRAGGPDTQYF,TGTGCCAGCAGTCGAGCGGGAGGGCCAGATACGCAGTATTTT
NA,TRBV29-1,TRBJ2-1,NA,CSVLPPLGGSYNEQFF,TGCAGCGTTCTTCCCCCTCTGGGGGGTTCCTACAATGAGCAGTTCTTC
NA,TRBV18,TRBJ2-5,TRBD1,CASSRQGVAETQYF,TGTGCCAGCTCCCGACAGGGAGTGGCAGAGACCCAGTACTTC
NA,TRBV6-5,TRBJ1-2,NA,CASSYLVRGYTF,TGTGCCAGCAGTTACTTGGTTAGGGGCTACACCTTC
NA,TRBV13,TRBJ1-2,NA,CASSVTDYGYTF,TGTGCCAGCAGCGTGACAGACTATGGCTACACCTTC
NA,TRBV11-2,TRBJ2-3,NA,CASSPGLITDTQYF,TGTGCCAGCAGCCCAGGACTTATCACAGATACGCAGTATTTT
NA,TRBV5-1,TRBJ2-1,TRBD2,CASSTGLVYNEQFF,TGCGCCAGCAGCACGGGACTAGTCTACAATGAGCAGTTCTTC
NA,TRBV27,TRBJ2-7,NA,CASSLDPRGEQYF,TGTGCCAGCAGTTTAGACCCACGGGGCGAGCAGTACTTC
NA,TRBV18,TRBJ2-3,NA,CASSPTDTQYF,TGTGCCAGCTCACCAACAGATACGCAGTATTTT
NA,TRBV18,TRBJ2-3,TRBD2,CASSKTSGTDTQYF,TGTGCCAGCTCAAAGACTAGCGGGACAGATACGCAGTATTTT
NA,TRBV30,TRBJ1-1,NA,CAWSVRGTEAFF,TGTGCCTGGAGCGTGAGAGGTACTGAAGCTTTCTTT
NA,TRBV5-1,TRBJ2-2,NA,CASSFDPQGTGELFF,TGCGCCAGCAGCTTTGACCCTCAGGGGACCGGGGAGCTGTTTTTT
NA,TRBV18,TRBJ2-7,NA,CASSPRNSAAHEQYF,TGTGCCAGCTCACCTCGCAATTCTGCCGCCCACGAGCAGTACTTC
NA,TRBV28,TRBJ1-5,NA,CASSLAGGGNQPQHF,TGTGCCAGCAGTTTAGCCGGAGGAGGCAATCAGCCCCAGCATTTT
NA,TRBV6-5,TRBJ2-1,NA,CASSYGTGAFGQFF,TGTGCCAGCAGTTACGGGACGGGGGCGTTTGGGCAGTTCTTC
NA,TRBV4-3,TRBJ2-3,NA,CASSRLGDTSTDTQYF,TGCGCCAGCAGCCGCCTGGGAGACACTAGCACAGATACGCAGTATTTT
NA,TRBV5-1,TRBJ1-3,NA,CASRERGISGNTIYF,TGCGCCAGCAGGGAACGGGGCATCTCTGGAAACACCATATATTTT